The clone carrying this T cell receptor (beta chain) was seen only once. TCRdb's copy holds only in-frame clones and misses some; the assay was immunoSEQ multiplex PCR. The profile shows under 70,000 clones, 75% to 95% of them singletons. The sample is drawn from a study of T cell changes during pregnancy in multiple sclerosis. The V end lost 2 bases, the J end lost 8 bases, and 10 bases lay between the germline ends. The CDR3 has 14 residues. CDR1 and CDR2 (germline): SGHTA, FQGTGA. The chain carries TRBV7-3 and TRBJ1-6, with unresolved D. The clonotype comes from a female donor in good health, enrolled as a control in a pregnancy study. The sample consisted of CD4+ T cells from peripheral blood mononuclear cells, taken after pregnancy. CDR3 in DNA: TGTGCCAGCAGCTTACCCGGGAATGATTCACCCCTCCACTTT. Its protein product is CASSLPGNDSPLHF.